The 7 T cell receptor beta chains presented below share a single source sample, sequenced in a study of T cells after yellow fever vaccination. TCRdb recomputed calls from the 5' RACE reads with MiXCR, one row per CDR3 protein. This table has approximately 550,000 distinct CDR3 sequences, roughly 19% appearing once. The sample was PBMCs, taken 15 days after the yellow fever booster vaccination. These receptors all stem from a man aged 30-40 years who received the YFV17D yellow fever vaccine.

The chain links TRBV7-2 to TRBJ2-7, with 8 bases lining up with TRBD2. Germline V gene lookup returns CDR1 SGHTA and CDR2 FQGNSA. The V gene end was trimmed by 5 bases and the J gene end by 7 bases; junction bases not matched to a gene: 7. The CDR3 is 13 residues long. The CDR3 region is CASSPSAGVEQYF. The DNA of the CDR3 is TGTGCCAGCAGCCCCTCAGCGGGAGTTGAGCAGTACTTC.

The chain couples TRBV20-1 to TRBJ2-7; 8 bases line up with TRBD1. The CDR3 spans 16 residues. CDR1 and CDR2 from the germline V gene are DFQATT and SNEGSKA (reference sequence). Germline trimming cut 3 bases from V and 1 base from J; bases unmatched to any gene: 11. Here the CDR3 reads CSASGDSGTGSYEQYF. CDR3 nucleotides: TGCAGTGCTAGCGGGGATTCCGGGACAGGATCCTACGAGCAGTACTTC.

The table lists this clonotype with a few counts. This chain links TRBV18 with TRBJ2-5; D may be TRBD2 (6 bases). V was clipped by 0 bases and J by 6 bases, with 14 bases between them. This CDR3 contains 15 residues. CDR1 is KGHSH, CDR2 LQKENI, per germline. The chain's CDR3 is CASSPPGGQGKTQYF. Here the CDR3 DNA reads TGTGCCAGCTCACCACCGGGAGGCCAAGGAAAGACCCAGTACTTC.

This sequence joins TRBV29-1 and TRBJ1-2; TRBD1 might be the D (6 bases). The CDR3 length is 12 residues. CDR1 is SQVTM, CDR2 ANQGSEA, per germline. Trimming removed 6 bases from V and 6 bases from J, with 14 bases in between. CDR3 bases: TGCAGCGTCACACAGGGTGGAGATGGCTACACCTTC. Amino acid sequence: CSVTQGGDGYTF.

This clonotype was picked up a small number of times. The chain is built from TRBV24-1 and TRBJ2-3; D is unclear. CDR3 length: 11 amino acids. The ends were cut back, 9 bases at V and 5 bases at J, with 8 bases in the middle. The germline V gene has CDR1 KGHDR and CDR2 SFDVKD. CDR3 DNA: TGTGCCACCGGAAACGGAGATACGCAGTATTTT. Translated: CATGNGDTQYF.

The chain joins TRBV7-2 to TRBJ1-1, with 7 bases fitting TRBD1. Germline CDR1 and CDR2: SGHTA and FQGNSA. The CDR3 loop spans 13 amino acids. V lost 8 bases, J lost 1 base, and 4 bases stayed unmatched. CDR3 sequence reads: CASSGQPNTEAFF. The CDR3 nucleotides read TGTGCCAGCTCGGGACAGCCGAACACTGAAGCTTTCTTT.

This clonotype appeared a few times. The chain carries TRBV9 and TRBJ2-1, with D uncertain. From germline, CDR1 is SGDLS and CDR2 YYNGEE. V lost 4 bases and J 8 bases, leaving 13 bases between the germline ends. The CDR3 has 13 residues. The CDR3 is CASSRPSVDEQFF. CDR3 nucleotides: TGTGCCAGCAGCCGACCCTCCGTCGATGAGCAGTTCTTC.